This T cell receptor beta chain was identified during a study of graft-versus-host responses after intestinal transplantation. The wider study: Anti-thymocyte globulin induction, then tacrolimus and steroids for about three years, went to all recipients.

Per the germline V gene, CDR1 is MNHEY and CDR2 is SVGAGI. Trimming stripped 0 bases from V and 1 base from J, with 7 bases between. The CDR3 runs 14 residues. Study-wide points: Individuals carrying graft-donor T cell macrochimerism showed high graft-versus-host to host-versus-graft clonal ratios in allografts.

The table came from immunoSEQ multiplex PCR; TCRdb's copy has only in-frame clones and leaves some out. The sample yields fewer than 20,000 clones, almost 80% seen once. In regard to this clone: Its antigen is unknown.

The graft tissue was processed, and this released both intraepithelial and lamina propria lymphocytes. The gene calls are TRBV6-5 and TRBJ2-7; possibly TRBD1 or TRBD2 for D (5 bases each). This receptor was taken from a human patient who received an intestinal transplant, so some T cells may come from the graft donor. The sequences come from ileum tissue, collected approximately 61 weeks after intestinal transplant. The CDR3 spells CASSYSGDSYEQYF. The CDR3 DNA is TGTGCCAGCAGTTACTCGGGGGATTCCTACGAGCAGTACTTC.